The 11 T cell receptor beta chains presented below share a single source sample, sequenced in a study of blood T cell repertoires in COVID-19. Method: immunoSEQ multiplex PCR; TCRdb's copy keeps in-frame clones and lacks some. The sample records roughly 150,000 clones, about 83% being singletons. What was sequenced was peripheral blood. The source of these receptors is a woman aged 70-85 years who had recovered from COVID-19.

J is TRBJ2-1 and V is TRBV9; D perhaps matches TRBD1 (5 bases). The CDR3 is 17 amino acids. V gave up 0 bases and J gave up 3 bases, with 16 bases separating them. CDR1 and CDR2 from the germline V gene are SGDLS and YYNGEE. Here the CDR3 reads CASSVDPGGQGYNEQFF. CDR3 DNA sequence: TGTGCCAGCAGCGTAGACCCGGGTGGGCAGGGCTACAATGAGCAGTTCTTC.

The chain recombines TRBV7-6 with TRBJ2-1; the match to TRBD2 covers 9 bases. Germline V gives CDR1 SGHVS, CDR2 FNYEAQ. The CDR3 runs 16 residues. J lost 6 bases, V lost 3 bases, and 9 bases had no gene match. The CDR3 bases are TGTGCCAGCAGCTTGCGGCGGGAGGGCCCCGCCAATGAGCAGTTCTTC. It specifies CASSLRREGPANEQFF.

V gene TRBV9 combines with J gene TRBJ2-5, with 7 nucleotides matching TRBD1. The CDR3 length is 14 residues. The germline V gene has CDR1 SGDLS and CDR2 YYNGEE. V was clipped by 4 bases and J by 5 bases; unmatched bases: 8. CDR3 in amino acids: CASSPRTGGETQYF. As DNA, the CDR3 is TGTGCCAGCAGCCCACGGACAGGCGGGGAGACCCAGTACTTC.

The gene calls are TRBV7-6 and TRBJ2-7, with D perhaps TRBD2 (6 bases). V lost 2 bases and J lost 1, with 18 bases in between. The CDR3 is 17 amino acids. The germline V gene has CDR1 SGHVS and CDR2 FNYEAQ. The CDR3: CASSLRYLEGVSYEQYF. CDR3 nucleotides: TGTGCCAGCAGCTTACGGTATCTGGAGGGAGTTTCCTACGAGCAGTACTTC.

This clone came up many times. J is TRBJ2-7 and V is TRBV2, with D perhaps TRBD1 (5 bases). The V end was cut by 2 bases, the J end by 4 bases, with 6 bases between. CDR1 is SNHLY, CDR2 FYNNEI, per germline. The CDR3 is 12 residues long. CDR3 sequence: CASSEQGYEQYF. As DNA, the CDR3 is TGTGCCAGCAGTGAACAGGGTTACGAGCAGTACTTC. Filled out from reference TRBV2 and TRBJ2-7, the complete variable domain reads EPEVTQTPSHQVTQMGQEVILRCVPISNHLYFYWYRQILGQKVEFLVSFYNNEISEKSEIFDDQFSVERPDGSNFTLKIRSTKLEDSAMYFCASSEQGYEQYFGPGTRLTVT.

This clone appeared once. The chain is built from TRBV7-2 and TRBJ2-1; D gene unclear. The germline V and J ends were trimmed by 1 base and 12 bases, with 7 bases remaining between them. Germline V gene sequence: CDR1 SGHTA, CDR2 FQGNSA. This CDR3 has 11 amino acids. Written as DNA, the CDR3 is TGTGCCAGCAGCTTAGTCCTGCGGCAGTTCTTC. Protein sequence: CASSLVLRQFF.

The V call is TRBV21-1, the J call TRBJ2-3; TRBD1, as called in the table, went unchecked against the DNA. TRBV21-1 constitutes a pseudogene. CDR3 size: 14 residues. The CDR3 loop is CANKPQGHTDTQYF. The DNA for the CDR3 is TGTGCCAACAAACCACAGGGGCACACAGATACGCAGTATTTT.

The chain couples TRBV10-3 to TRBJ2-7; tentatively, D is TRBD2 (7 bases). The ends were cut back, 8 bases at V and 5 bases at J, with 16 bases in the middle. Germline values: CDR1 ENHRY, CDR2 SYGVKD. The CDR3 spans 13 residues. The CDR3 loop reads CAILPREGDEQYF. CDR3 sequence (DNA): TGTGCCATCCTCCCAAGGGAGGGGGACGAGCAGTACTTC.

J is TRBJ2-7 and V is TRBV18; TRBD2 matches at 8 bases. The CDR3 length is 14 residues. From germline, CDR1 is KGHSH and CDR2 LQKENI. V lost 3 bases, J lost 6 bases, and 7 bases stayed unmatched. The CDR3 spells CASSPGTRDGEQYF. In DNA, the CDR3 is TGTGCCAGCTCACCCGGGACTAGAGACGGCGAGCAGTACTTC.

The sample holds a few counts of this clone. The CDR3 sequence: CASSDRDRPYEQYF. DNA of the CDR3: TGTGCCAGCAGCGACAGGGACAGACCCTACGAGCAGTACTTC. The rearrangement uses TRBV11-3 and TRBJ2-7; 7 positions match TRBD1. V lost 5 bases, J lost 2 bases, and 6 bases stayed unmatched. CDR1 and CDR2 (germline): SGHNT, YENEEA. The CDR3 is made up of 14 amino acids.

The genes are TRBV10-3 and TRBJ1-6, with a possible D match to TRBD1 (5 bases). From germline, CDR1 is ENHRY and CDR2 SYGVKD. The CDR3 consists of 14 residues. V lost 0 bases, J lost 10 bases, and 10 bases lay in between. The CDR3 DNA reads as TGTGCCATCAGTGAGTCGGGGCTAGTGTCACCCCTCCACTTT. It yields the protein CAISESGLVSPLHF.